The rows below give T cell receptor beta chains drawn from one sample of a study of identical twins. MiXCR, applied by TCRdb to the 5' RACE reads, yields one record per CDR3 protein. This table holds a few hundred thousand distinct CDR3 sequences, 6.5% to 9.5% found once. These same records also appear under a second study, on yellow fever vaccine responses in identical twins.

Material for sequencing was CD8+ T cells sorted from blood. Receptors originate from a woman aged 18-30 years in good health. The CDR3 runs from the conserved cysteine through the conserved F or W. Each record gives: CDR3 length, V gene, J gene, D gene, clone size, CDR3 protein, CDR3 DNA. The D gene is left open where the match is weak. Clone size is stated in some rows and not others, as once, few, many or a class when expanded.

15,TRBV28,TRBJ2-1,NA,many,CASTAAEISYNEQFF,TGTGCCAGCACGGCCGCGGAGATCTCCTACAATGAGCAGTTCTTC
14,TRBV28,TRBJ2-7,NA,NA,CASSLQGEVHEQYF,TGTGCCAGCAGTTTGCAGGGTGAGGTCCACGAGCAGTACTTC
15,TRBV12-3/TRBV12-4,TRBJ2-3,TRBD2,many,CASSLLAGGSDTQYF,TGTGCCAGCAGTTTACTAGCGGGAGGGTCGGATACGCAGTATTTT
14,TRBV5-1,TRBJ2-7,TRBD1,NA,CASRSPGQAYEQYF,TGCGCCAGCAGAAGTCCGGGACAGGCCTACGAGCAGTACTTC
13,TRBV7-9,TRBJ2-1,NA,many,CASSLALNNEQFF,TGTGCCAGCAGCTTAGCGCTTAACAATGAGCAGTTCTTC
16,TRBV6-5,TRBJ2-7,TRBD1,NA,CASSYSATGVVDEQYF,TGTGCCAGCAGTTACTCGGCCACAGGGGTGGTGGACGAGCAGTACTTC
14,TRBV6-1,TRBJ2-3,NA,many,CASRQDLVTDTQYF,TGTGCCAGCAGGCAGGACCTCGTCACAGATACGCAGTATTTT
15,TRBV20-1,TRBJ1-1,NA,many,CSARDTDGPNTEAFF,TGCAGTGCTAGAGACACAGACGGACCGAACACTGAAGCTTTCTTT
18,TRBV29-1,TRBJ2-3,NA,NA,CSVEDPLRVGDESDTQYF,TGCAGCGTTGAAGATCCCTTACGGGTAGGAGATGAGTCAGATACGCAGTATTTT
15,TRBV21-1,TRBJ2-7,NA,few,CASSKAVDSNYEQYF,TGTGCCAGCAGCAAAGCCGTCGACAGCAACTACGAGCAGTACTTC
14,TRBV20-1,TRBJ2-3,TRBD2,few,CSAGGGGSTDTQYF,TGCAGTGCTGGGGGGGGTGGAAGCACAGATACGCAGTATTTT
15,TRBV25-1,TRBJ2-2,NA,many,CASSEGVANTGELFF,TGTGCCAGCAGTGAAGGGGTCGCGAACACCGGGGAGCTGTTTTTT
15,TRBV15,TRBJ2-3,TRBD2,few,CATSPGLASTDTQYF,TGTGCCACCAGCCCGGGACTAGCCTCCACAGATACGCAGTATTTT
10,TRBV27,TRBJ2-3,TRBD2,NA,CASRGRSGSF,TGTGCCAGCAGAGGACGAAGCGGGAGTTTT
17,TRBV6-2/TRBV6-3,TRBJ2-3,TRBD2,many,CASSMTSGPLSTDTQYF,TGTGCCAGCAGTATGACTAGCGGACCGCTTAGCACAGATACGCAGTATTTT
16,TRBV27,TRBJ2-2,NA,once,CASSLSTLGDTGELFF,TGTGCCAGCAGTTTATCGACATTGGGGGACACCGGGGAGCTGTTTTTT
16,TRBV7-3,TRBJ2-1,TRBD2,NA,CASSLMGTSGYNEQFF,TGTGCCAGCAGCTTAATGGGGACTAGCGGGTACAATGAGCAGTTCTTC
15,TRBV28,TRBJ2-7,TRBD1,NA,CASSLGTGVIYEQYF,TGTGCCAGCAGTCTCGGGACAGGGGTGATTTACGAGCAGTACTTC
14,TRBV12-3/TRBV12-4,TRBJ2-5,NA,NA,CASSFDVGWETQYF,TGTGCCAGCAGTTTTGACGTGGGGTGGGAGACCCAGTACTTC
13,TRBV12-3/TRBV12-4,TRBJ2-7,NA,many,CASIPPDGYEQYF,TGTGCCAGCATCCCGCCGGACGGCTACGAGCAGTACTTC
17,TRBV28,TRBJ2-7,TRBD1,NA,CASSFRAGGPPLYEQYF,TGTGCCAGCAGTTTCAGGGCAGGGGGCCCCCCCCTGTACGAGCAGTACTTC
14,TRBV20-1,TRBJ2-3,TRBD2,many,CSALLAENTDTQYF,TGCAGTGCTTTACTAGCGGAGAACACAGATACGCAGTATTTT
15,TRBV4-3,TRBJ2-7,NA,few,CASSQNRASSYEQYF,TGCGCCAGCAGCCAAAACAGGGCATCGTCCTACGAGCAGTACTTC